This entry lists 2 T cell receptor beta chains sequenced from one sample in a study of technical replicates of blood from a handful of donors. Sequencing used immunoSEQ multiplex PCR; TCRdb keeps in-frame clones, though not all of them. The data contain tens of thousands of clones, around 94% of them singletons. The material sequenced was T cells isolated from PBMCs. Every receptor here comes from a human donor in good health.

The chain joins TRBV4-1 to TRBJ1-6; TRBD1 aligns across 8 bases. Germline CDR1 reads MGHRA; CDR2 reads YSYEKL. CDR3 size: 17 residues. V dropped 1 base and J dropped 7; count of bases not matched to a gene: 9. DNA of the CDR3: TGCGCCAGCAGCCAAGGTCGGGACAGGACATTGAATTCACCCCTCCACTTT. Amino acids: CASSQGRDRTLNSPLHF.

V is TRBV5-1 and J is TRBJ1-2; the match to TRBD1 covers 7 bases. Germline CDR1 is SGHRS and CDR2 is YFSETQ. The V and J ends lost 2 bases and 0 bases, in that order; junction bases with no gene match: 7. This CDR3 spans 16 amino acids. The CDR3 sequence: CASSFGQATTNYGYTF. CDR3 DNA sequence: TGCGCCAGCAGCTTCGGACAGGCTACAACTAACTATGGCTACACCTTC.